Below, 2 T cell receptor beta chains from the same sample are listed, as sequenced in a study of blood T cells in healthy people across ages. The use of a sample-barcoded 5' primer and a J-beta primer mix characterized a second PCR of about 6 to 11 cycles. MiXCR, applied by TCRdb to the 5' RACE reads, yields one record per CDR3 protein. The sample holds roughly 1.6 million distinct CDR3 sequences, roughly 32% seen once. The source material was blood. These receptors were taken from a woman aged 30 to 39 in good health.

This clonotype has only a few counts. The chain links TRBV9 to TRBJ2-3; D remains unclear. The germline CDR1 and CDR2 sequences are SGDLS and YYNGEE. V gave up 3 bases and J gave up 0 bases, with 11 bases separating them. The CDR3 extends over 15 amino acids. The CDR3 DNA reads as TGTGCCAGCAGCGGCACATCCCCTAGCACAGATACGCAGTATTTT. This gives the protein CASSGTSPSTDTQYF.

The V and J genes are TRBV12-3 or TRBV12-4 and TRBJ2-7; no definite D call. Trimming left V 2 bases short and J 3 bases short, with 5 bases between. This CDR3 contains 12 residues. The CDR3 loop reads CASSLQFYEQYF. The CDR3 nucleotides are TGTGCCAGCAGTTTACAGTTCTACGAGCAGTACTTC.